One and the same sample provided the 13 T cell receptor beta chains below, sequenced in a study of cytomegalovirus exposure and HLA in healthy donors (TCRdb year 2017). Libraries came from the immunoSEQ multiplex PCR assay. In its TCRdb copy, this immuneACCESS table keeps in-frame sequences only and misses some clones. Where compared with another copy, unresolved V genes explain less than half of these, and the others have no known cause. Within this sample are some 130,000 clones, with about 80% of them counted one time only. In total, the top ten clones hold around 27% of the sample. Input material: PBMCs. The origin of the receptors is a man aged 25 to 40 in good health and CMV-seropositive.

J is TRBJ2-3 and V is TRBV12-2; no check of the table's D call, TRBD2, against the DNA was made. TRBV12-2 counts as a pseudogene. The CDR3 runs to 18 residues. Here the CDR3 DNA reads TGTGCAAGTCGCTTATCTGTTCGACTAGCGGGGGGCACAGATACGCAGTATTTT. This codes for CASRLSVRLAGGTDTQYF.

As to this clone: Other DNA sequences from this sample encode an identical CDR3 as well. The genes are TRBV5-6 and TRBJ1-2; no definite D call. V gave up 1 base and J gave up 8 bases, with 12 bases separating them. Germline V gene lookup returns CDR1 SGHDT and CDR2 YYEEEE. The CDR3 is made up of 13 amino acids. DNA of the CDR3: TGTGCCAGCAGCTTGTCGGGCCCGGGGGGCTACACCTTC. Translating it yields CASSLSGPGGYTF.

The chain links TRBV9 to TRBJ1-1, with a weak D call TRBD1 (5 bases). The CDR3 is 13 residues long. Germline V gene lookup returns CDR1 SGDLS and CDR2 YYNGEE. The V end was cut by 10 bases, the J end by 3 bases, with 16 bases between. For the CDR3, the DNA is TGTGCCTCAACGGGGGGACCGGACACTGAAGCTTTCTTT. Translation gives CASTGGPDTEAFF.

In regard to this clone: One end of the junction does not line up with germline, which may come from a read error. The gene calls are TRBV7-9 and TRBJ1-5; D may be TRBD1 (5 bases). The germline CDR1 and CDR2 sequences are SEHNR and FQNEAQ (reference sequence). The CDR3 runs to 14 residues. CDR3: CASSPVGGNHPQHF. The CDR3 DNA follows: TGTGCCAGCAGCCCCGTTGGGGGGAATCATCCCCAGCATTTT.

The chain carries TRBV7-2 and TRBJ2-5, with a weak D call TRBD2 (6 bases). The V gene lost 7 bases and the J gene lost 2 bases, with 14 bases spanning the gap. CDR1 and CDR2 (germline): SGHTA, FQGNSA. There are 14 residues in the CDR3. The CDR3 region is CASTASGPQETQYF. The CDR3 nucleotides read TGTGCCAGCACGGCAAGCGGGCCTCAAGAGACCCAGTACTTC.

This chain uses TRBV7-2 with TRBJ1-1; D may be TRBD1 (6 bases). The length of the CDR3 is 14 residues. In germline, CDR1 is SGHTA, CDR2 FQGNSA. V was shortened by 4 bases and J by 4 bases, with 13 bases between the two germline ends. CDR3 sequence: CASSSRGWGTEAFF. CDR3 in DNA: TGTGCCAGCAGCTCCAGGGGCTGGGGCACTGAAGCTTTCTTT.

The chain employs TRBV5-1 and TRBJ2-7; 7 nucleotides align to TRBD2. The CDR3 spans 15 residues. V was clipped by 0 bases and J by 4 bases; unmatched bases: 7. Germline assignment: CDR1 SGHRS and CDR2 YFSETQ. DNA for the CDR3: TGCGCCAGCAGCTTGGATTCGCGGGGGATATACGAGCAGTACTTC. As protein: CASSLDSRGIYEQYF. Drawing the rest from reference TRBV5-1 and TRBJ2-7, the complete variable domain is KAGVTQTPRYLIKTRGQQVTLSCSPISGHRSVSWYQQTPGQGLQFLFEYFSETQRNKGNFPGRFSGRQFSNSRSEMNVSTLELGDSALYLCASSLDSRGIYEQYFGPGTRLTVT.

CDR3 region: CASNREGYIQYF. The CDR3 nucleotides are TGTGCCAGCAACCGGGAGGGGTACATTCAGTACTTC. This chain links TRBV2 with TRBJ2-4; 8 nucleotides agree with TRBD2. Germline CDR1 and CDR2: SNHLY and FYNNEI. After removal of 7 bases from V and 8 bases from J, the junction contained 4 bases not matched to a gene. This CDR3 spans 12 amino acids.

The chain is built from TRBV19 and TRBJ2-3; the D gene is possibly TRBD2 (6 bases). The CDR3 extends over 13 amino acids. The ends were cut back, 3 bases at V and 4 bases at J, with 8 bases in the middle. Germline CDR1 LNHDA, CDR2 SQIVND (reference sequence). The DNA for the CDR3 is TGTGCCAGTAGTATGCTAGCGTCAGATACGCAGTATTTT. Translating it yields CASSMLASDTQYF.

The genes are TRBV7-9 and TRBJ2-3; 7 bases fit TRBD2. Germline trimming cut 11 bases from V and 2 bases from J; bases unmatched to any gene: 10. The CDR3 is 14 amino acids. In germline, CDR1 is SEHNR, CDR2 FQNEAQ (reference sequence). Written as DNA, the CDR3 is TGTGCCGTCATGGGGACTATAAACACAGATACGCAGTATTTT. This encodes CAVMGTINTDTQYF.

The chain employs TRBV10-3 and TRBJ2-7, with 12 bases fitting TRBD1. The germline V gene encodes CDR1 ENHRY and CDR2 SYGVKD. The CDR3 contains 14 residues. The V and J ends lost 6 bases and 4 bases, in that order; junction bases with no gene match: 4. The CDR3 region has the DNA TGTGCCATCAGAGGGACAGGGGGCTTGTACGAGCAGTACTTC. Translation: CAIRGTGGLYEQYF.

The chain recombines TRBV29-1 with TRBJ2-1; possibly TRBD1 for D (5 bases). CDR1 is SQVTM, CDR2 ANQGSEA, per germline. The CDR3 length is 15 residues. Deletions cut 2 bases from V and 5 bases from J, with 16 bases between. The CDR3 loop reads CSVELGRARDNEQFF. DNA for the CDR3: TGCAGCGTTGAATTGGGCAGGGCCCGGGACAATGAGCAGTTCTTC.

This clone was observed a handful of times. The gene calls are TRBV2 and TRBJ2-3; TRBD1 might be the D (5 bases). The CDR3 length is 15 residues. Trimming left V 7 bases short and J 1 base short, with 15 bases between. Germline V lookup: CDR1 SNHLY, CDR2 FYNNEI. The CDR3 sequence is CASTSTGYRTDTQYF. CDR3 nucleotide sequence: TGTGCCAGCACCTCTACAGGCTACCGCACAGATACGCAGTATTTT.